This T cell receptor (beta chain) was identified in a study of blood T cells in healthy people across ages. The second PCR ran roughly 7 to 11 cycles with a sample-barcoded 5' primer and J-beta primers. A single record per CDR3 protein comes from TCRdb applying MiXCR to the 5' RACE reads. The sample has 1.5 million to 2 million distinct CDR3 sequences, over 25% seen once. The J segment lost 0 bases and the V segment lost 8 bases, leaving 10 bases of the junction unmatched. The V gene's germline CDR1 is MDHEN and CDR2 SYDVKM. CDR3 length: 16 amino acids. Study-wide results and caveats: Using unsorted PBMCs precluded a conclusive naive versus antigen-experienced comparison.

In its sample, this clonotype was seen a few times. Its antigen is unknown. The chain links TRBV28 to TRBJ2-4; TRBD2 aligns across 7 bases. Sequenced: blood. The receptor was isolated from a woman aged 25 to 45 in good health. In nucleotides, the CDR3 is TGTGCCAGCTCTCGGGGGGTATTGGTAGCCAAAAACATTCAGTACTTC. This encodes CASSRGVLVAKNIQYF.